This T cell receptor beta chain came from a study of monozygotic twins with inflammatory bowel disease (dated by TCRdb to between 2018 and 2021). About the study as a whole: A total of approximately 28 monozygotic twin pairs were included in the full study, comprising nine German pairs (four IBD-concordant, five IBD-discordant) and 19 IBD-discordant Danish pairs. Each individual had, on average, about 151 000 unique TCRalpha sequences and 181 000 unique TCRbeta sequences available for analysis. Disease-associated traits were sought mainly through comparisons between IBD patients and their genetically identical healthy co-twins within discordant pairs.

From each donor, a roughly 2.5 ml peripheral blood sample was drawn into PAXgene tubes and stored at -80 degrees C. Total RNA was isolated from whole blood with the PAXgene blood miRNA kit on an automated QIAcube, without T cell sorting. Peripheral blood from monozygotic twin pairs concordant or discordant for inflammatory bowel disease was subjected to deep TCRalpha and TCRbeta repertoire profiling with unique molecular barcoding. Smoking habits were recorded for all twin pairs, and individuals were classified as current, former or never smokers. With respect to this clonotype: Its antigen is still unknown.

Library generation was performed with 5' RACE. The input for every TCR library was around 3,800 ng of total RNA. For each sample, cDNA synthesis was carried out in eight separate reactions using SMARTScribe reverse transcriptase. During cDNA synthesis, template switching was used to introduce unique molecular identifiers that contained a 6-nucleotide sample barcode. TCRalpha and TCRbeta cDNA was amplified by two nested PCRs of 16 and 9 cycles, with bead purification after each PCR. Before amplification, the cDNA was treated with uracil DNA-glycosylase and purified using the QIAquick PCR purification kit. The second PCR added Illumina TruSeq-compatible adapters along with sample-specific barcodes. TapeStation and Qubit were used to check library quality and concentration, and roughly 5.5 ng of each library was pooled. Sequencing of pooled libraries was carried out on an Illumina HiSeq2500 single-index Rapid Run using 2 x 100 bp reads and custom sequencing primers. As for how the authors treated the data: MiGEC version 1.2.6 was used for UMI-based consensus assembly, which corrected PCR and sequencing errors. MiXCR version 2.1.1 was used to carry out V(D)J alignment, clonotype assembly and CDR3 extraction. Gene usage, clonotype sharing and MAIT/NKT TCR abundance were normalised by analysing the top 1000, 10 000 and 20 000 clonotypes per sample. After downsampling to 27 000 UMIs, diversity was calculated as the inverse Simpson index using the vegan R package. Statistical testing used paired Mann-Whitney U tests on the discordant twin pairs and applied Benjamini-Hochberg correction for multiple testing. TCRdb reprocessed the reads, so every CDR3 protein sequence counts as one entry and DNA is not shown. TCRdb, rather than the study authors, made the V and J calls. This specimen's table enumerates hundreds of thousands of distinct CDR3 sequences. The ten largest make up about 5% of the sample.

What the study reported, not specific to this receptor: Differing immunosuppressive treatments among patients may have added background noise and inter-individual variability to the repertoires. The analysis was unable to tell different T cell subtypes apart. No difference in repertoire similarity was observed between concordant and discordant twins, possibly owing to limited statistical power. TCRbeta repertoire diversity, by inverse Simpson index, was decreased in IBD patients compared with their healthy co-twins. Fewer clonotypes were shared with other individuals by IBD patients than by healthy twins, most markedly in patients showing signs of disease activity. No single strong signal or clonotype linked to IBD turned up in the results, so the idea that one exists was not supported.

Sequencing was performed on blood. The sequence derives from a human donor with ulcerative colitis or Crohn's disease, or a healthy co-twin of an affected twin (not recorded which).

The CDR3 amino acid sequence is: CASSWSGGYTDTQYF. The chain is made from TRBV11-2 and TRBJ2-3; TCRdb indicates TRBD1, and absent DNA this call remains unverified. From a lookup of the germline V gene, CDR1 and CDR2 are SGHAT and FQNNGV. From its cysteine to its phenylalanine, the CDR3 spans 15 amino acids. No DNA is recorded.